The 14 T cell receptor beta chains below all came from one sample that was sequenced in a study of identifying expanded T cells in peripheral blood. The assay was immunoSEQ multiplex PCR, and TCRdb's table has in-frame clones only and misses some. The sample carries approximately 100,000 clones, approximately 90% recorded once. The sequenced sample was blood. The receptors derive from a person between 18 and 70 years old in good health.

J is TRBJ2-2 and V is TRBV27; D gene unclear. V shed 5 bases and J shed 5 bases, with 15 bases lying between them. Germline lookup yields CDR1 MNHEY and CDR2 SMNVEV (reference sequence). The CDR3 totals 15 residues. CDR3 sequence (DNA): TGTGCCAGCAGTGACCCCGGACGGATAACCGGGGAGCTGTTTTTT. Translation: CASSDPGRITGELFF.

This chain links TRBV7-9 with TRBJ1-2, with D possibly being TRBD1 (5 bases). Per germline, CDR1 SEHNR and CDR2 FQNEAQ (reference sequence). CDR3 length equals 14 residues. V shed 3 bases and J shed 12 bases, with 20 bases lying between them. The CDR3 loop is CASSLATIQGFHTF. CDR3 DNA sequence: TGTGCCAGCAGCTTGGCCACAATTCAGGGTTTCCACACCTTC.

The gene calls are TRBV18 and TRBJ2-1; possibly TRBD1 for D (8 bases). The V end lost 6 bases, the J end lost 2 bases, and 17 bases lay between the germline ends. The CDR3 extends over 16 amino acids. Germline CDR1 reads KGHSH; CDR2 reads LQKENI. The CDR3: CASSLTGGGPYNEQFF. CDR3 nucleotides: TGTGCCAGCTCTCTCACAGGGGGGGGCCCCTACAATGAGCAGTTCTTC.

The chain couples TRBV4-2 to TRBJ2-1, with 9 bases identical to TRBD1. The CDR3 length is 13 residues. Germline CDR1 reads LGHNA; CDR2 reads YNFKEQ. Trimming took 2 bases from V and 13 from J; bases not matched to a gene: 6. The CDR3: CASSQTGGGSQFF. The CDR3 DNA reads as TGTGCCAGCAGCCAAACAGGGGGCGGATCCCAGTTCTTC.

The gene calls are TRBV6-6 and TRBJ2-5, with a tentative D call TRBD2 (7 bases). V lost 5 bases, J lost 4 bases, and 14 bases lay in between. CDR1 is MNHNY and CDR2 is SVGAGI in the germline V gene (reference sequence). The CDR3 loop spans 14 amino acids. CDR3 nucleotide sequence: TGTGCCAGCAGTATAGTGGCGGGGGCAGAGACCCAGTACTTC. Translating gives CASSIVAGAETQYF.

This clone was recorded once. The genes are TRBV11-2 and TRBJ1-2; D unclear. V lost 2 bases, J lost 7 bases, and 14 bases lay in between. Germline V gene lookup returns CDR1 SGHAT and CDR2 FQNNGV. This CDR3 region has 14 residues. CDR3 residues: CASSLNGPHGGYTF. CDR3 bases: TGTGCCAGCAGCTTAAACGGACCCCACGGTGGCTACACCTTC. The full variable domain, rest sourced from reference TRBV11-2 and TRBJ1-2, is EAGVAQSPRYKIIEKRQSVAFWCNPISGHATLYWYQQILGQGPKLLIQFQNNGVVDDSQLPKDRFSAERLKGVDSTLKIQPAKLEDSAVYLCASSLNGPHGGYTFGSGTRLTVV.

The V call is TRBV25-1, the J call TRBJ1-5; 9 nucleotides match TRBD1. Losses at the gene ends were 3 bases for V and 6 bases for J; bases not matched to a gene: 0. Germline assignment: CDR1 MGHDK and CDR2 SYGVNS. There are 13 residues in the CDR3. DNA of the CDR3: TGTGCCAGCAGTGAGACAGGGGGTCAGCCCCAGCATTTT. Protein sequence: CASSETGGQPQHF.

This rearrangement joins TRBV5-4 to TRBJ2-7, with D tentatively TRBD1 (6 bases). In germline, CDR1 is SGHNT, CDR2 YYREEE (reference sequence). The germline V and J ends were trimmed by 0 bases and 2 bases, with 12 bases remaining between them. CDR3 length: 15 residues. The CDR3 sequence is CASSLETGRPYEQYF. In DNA, the CDR3 is TGTGCCAGCAGCTTGGAGACAGGTCGGCCCTACGAGCAGTACTTC.

CDR3 protein: CASSPGQGAGYRYF. CDR3 coding DNA: TGCGCCAGCAGCCCGGGACAGGGGGCCGGGTATAGGTACTTC. The V and J genes are TRBV4-1 and TRBJ2-7; 12 bases fit TRBD1. Looked up from germline, CDR1 is MGHRA and CDR2 is YSYEKL. The CDR3 covers 14 residues. Trimming removed 4 bases from V and 12 bases from J; junction bases left unmatched: 10.

The genes are TRBV15 and TRBJ1-5; D ambiguous. The CDR3 is 15 residues long. V gave up 0 bases and J gave up 6 bases, with 12 bases separating them. Per the germline V gene, CDR1 is LNHNV and CDR2 is YYDKDF (reference sequence). CDR3 nucleotide sequence: TGTGCCACCAGCAGAGATGGAGGGAGCGGTCAGCCCCAGCATTTT. Protein sequence: CATSRDGGSGQPQHF.

The V and J genes are TRBV6-4 and TRBJ2-1; 8 bases match TRBD2. Germline V gene data show CDR1 as MRHNA and CDR2 as SNTAGT. The CDR3 is 14 residues long. The junction had 8 bases not matched to a gene; V was cut back by 3 bases and J by 10 bases. The CDR3 DNA is TGTGCCAGCAGTGAACGGGGGGGGGAGGTGGAGCAGTTCTTC. Protein: CASSERGGEVEQFF.

The chain joins TRBV19 to TRBJ1-1, with D unresolved. The CDR3 consists of 13 residues. Germline CDR1 and CDR2: LNHDA and SQIVND (reference sequence). V was pared by 4 bases and J by 4 bases, with 10 bases between. CDR3 region: CASSTVTVTEAFF. The CDR3 DNA reads TGTGCCAGTAGTACGGTCACGGTCACTGAAGCTTTCTTT.

This clone appeared a single time. The gene calls are TRBV2 and TRBJ2-7; D perhaps matches TRBD1 (6 bases). With 6 bases removed from V and 4 bases from J, the gap between germline ends came to 10 bases. Germline values: CDR1 SNHLY, CDR2 FYNNEI. This CDR3 has 12 amino acids. This CDR3 is CASSPRGYEQYF. The CDR3 coding sequence is TGTGCCAGCAGCCCCAGGGGTTACGAGCAGTACTTC. The complete variable domain, with remaining parts taken from reference TRBV2 and TRBJ2-7, reads EPEVTQTPSHQVTQMGQEVILRCVPISNHLYFYWYRQILGQKVEFLVSFYNNEISEKSEIFDDQFSVERPDGSNFTLKIRSTKLEDSAMYFCASSPRGYEQYFGPGTRLTVT.

The chain links TRBV9 to TRBJ2-2; D remains unclear. Germline CDR1 SGDLS, CDR2 YYNGEE. This CDR3 spans 15 amino acids. V lost 1 base, J lost 6 bases, and 13 bases lay in between. The CDR3 sequence is CASSVRVGFSGELFF. CDR3 sequence (DNA): TGTGCCAGCAGCGTACGCGTCGGTTTTTCCGGGGAGCTGTTTTTT.